These T cell receptor beta chains were read from a single sample in a study of cytomegalovirus exposure and HLA in healthy donors. Sequencing was performed with immunoSEQ multiplex PCR; in TCRdb, only in-frame clones are kept and a portion is missing. The sample has 110,000 to 150,000 clones; about four fifths are singletons. The sample taken for sequencing was PBMCs. These receptors all stem from a male donor in good health and CMV-seronegative. CDR3s include the opening cysteine and the closing phenylalanine or tryptophan. The D gene is left open where the match is weak. Clone size appears in some rows only: once, few, many, or a class for an expanded clone.

few	TRBV5-1	.	TRBJ2-5	TGCGCCAGCAGCGTTCGGACAGATGGGACCCAGTACTTC	CASSVRTDGTQYF
.	TRBV6-4	TRBD2	TRBJ2-1	TGTGCCAGCAGTTCAGGACTAGCGGGATACAATGAGCAGTTCTTC	CASSSGLAGYNEQFF
.	TRBV7-8	.	TRBJ2-7	TGTGCCAGCAGCTTTACTGCTCTGCGGGATTCATCCTACGAGCAGTACTTC	CASSFTALRDSSYEQYF
once	TRBV6-5	.	TRBJ2-2	TGTGCCAGCAGTTACTCCTCTTCTGTCCGTGCCGGGGAGCTGTTTTTT	CASSYSSSVRAGELFF
.	TRBV4-1	TRBD1	TRBJ2-5	TGCGCCAGCAGCCTCGGACAGGGTTCCGCGACCCAGTACTTC	CASSLGQGSATQYF
.	TRBV5-1	.	TRBJ1-4	TGCGCCAGCAGCCCCCAGGGCGGGGTAGGAGAAAAACTGTTTTTT	CASSPQGGVGEKLFF
.	TRBV5-4	.	TRBJ2-3	TGTGCCAGCAGCTTGTGGGGGGGCACAGATACGCAGTATTTT	CASSLWGGTDTQYF
.	TRBV6-1	TRBD1	TRBJ2-7	TGTGCCAGCAGTGAAGACCCCGGACAGGGGTCGTACGAGCAGTACTTC	CASSEDPGQGSYEQYF
.	TRBV7-9	TRBD2	TRBJ2-3	TGTGCCACCCCGATGGGGACTAGCGCCACAGATACGCAGTATTTT	CATPMGTSATDTQYF
few	TRBV5-5	TRBD1	TRBJ2-7	TGTGCCAGCAGCCTAGGACAGGCTCCGGGGGAGCAGTACTTC	CASSLGQAPGEQYF
.	TRBV4-1	.	TRBJ2-6	TGCGCCAGCAGGGCTCTGGGGCGGGGCCCCTCTGGGGCCAACGTCCTGACTTTC	CASRALGRGPSGANVLTF
.	TRBV7-8	.	TRBJ1-5	TGTGCCAGCAGCAACAGGGTTGGCAATCAGCCCCAGCATTTT	CASSNRVGNQPQHF
.	TRBV5-1	.	TRBJ1-2	TGCGCCAGCAGCCTGGACAGTACGTATGGCTACACCTTC	CASSLDSTYGYTF
.	TRBV7-6	.	TRBJ2-4	TGTGCCAGCAGCTTAGGTGGGGACTTAAACATTCAGTACTTC	CASSLGGDLNIQYF